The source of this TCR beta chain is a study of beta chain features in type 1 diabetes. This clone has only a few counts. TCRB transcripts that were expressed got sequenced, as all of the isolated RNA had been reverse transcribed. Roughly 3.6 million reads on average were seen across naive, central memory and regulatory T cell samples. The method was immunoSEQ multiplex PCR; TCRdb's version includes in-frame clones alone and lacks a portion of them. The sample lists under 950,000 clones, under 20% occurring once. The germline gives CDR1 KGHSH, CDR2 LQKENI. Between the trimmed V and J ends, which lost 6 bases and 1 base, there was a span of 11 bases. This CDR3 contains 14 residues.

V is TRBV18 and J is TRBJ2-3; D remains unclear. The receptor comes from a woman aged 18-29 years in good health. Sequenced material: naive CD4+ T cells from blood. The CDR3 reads CASSSRPGTDTQYF. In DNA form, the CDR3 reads TGTGCCAGCTCCTCCCGTCCCGGCACAGATACGCAGTATTTT.